The next 20 T cell receptor beta chains were all read from a single sample in a study of shared clonotypes between healthy human individuals. Assay used: immunoSEQ multiplex PCR; TCRdb lists only in-frame clones, some missing. The sample carries nearly 2 million clones, about 94% recorded once. Positively selected for CCR7, the CD45RO-negative cells used as naive CD8 cells excluded terminally differentiated effector memory CD45RA+ cells. Sequencing was carried out using naive CD8+ T cells sorted from blood. The origin of the receptors is a man younger than 35 in good health.

This clone has a handful of counts. The same CDR3 can be traced to other DNA sequences in this sample. The chain combines TRBV2 with TRBJ2-2, with D uncertain. Trimming pared 2 bases from V and 5 bases from J, leaving 0 bases between. The V gene's germline CDR1 is SNHLY and CDR2 FYNNEI. This CDR3 region has 11 residues. The DNA of the CDR3 is TGTGCCAGCAGTGAAACCGGGGAGCTGTTTTTT. Its translation: CASSETGELFF.

This chain joins TRBV27 and TRBJ2-2; no firm D call. Germline V gene data show CDR1 as MNHEY and CDR2 as SMNVEV (reference sequence). The CDR3 runs 14 residues. Trimming cost V 5 bases and J 4 bases, with 11 bases left between them. The CDR3 DNA follows: TGTGCCAGCAGTCCGCCAGGAGTCACCGGGGAGCTGTTTTTT. It translates to CASSPPGVTGELFF.

DNA for the CDR3: TGCGCCAGCAGCCCGGACAGGGTAATGGCCGGGGAGCTGTTTTTT. Protein: CASSPDRVMAGELFF. V gene TRBV5-1 combines with J gene TRBJ2-2; 8 bases match TRBD1. From germline, CDR1 is SGHRS and CDR2 YFSETQ. V lost 4 bases, J lost 6 bases, and 8 bases stayed unmatched. This CDR3 is 15 amino acids long. Complete variable domain (other parts from reference TRBV5-1 and TRBJ2-2): KAGVTQTPRYLIKTRGQQVTLSCSPISGHRSVSWYQQTPGQGLQFLFEYFSETQRNKGNFPGRFSGRQFSNSRSEMNVSTLELGDSALYLCASSPDRVMAGELFFGEGSRLTVL.

The chain combines TRBV30 with TRBJ1-1; D not resolved. The germline gives CDR1 GTSNPN, CDR2 SVGIG (reference sequence). The CDR3 is made up of 13 amino acids. Trimming took off 0 bases at V and 0 bases at J, with 5 bases between the two ends. The CDR3 is CAWSVRLNTEAFF. CDR3 DNA: TGTGCCTGGAGTGTACGGTTGAACACTGAAGCTTTCTTT. Based on the CDR3 plus reference TRBV30 and TRBJ1-1, the full variable domain is SQTIHQWPATLVQPVGSPLSLECTVEGTSNPNLYWYRQAAGRGLQLLFYSVGIGQISSEVPQNLSASRPQDRQFILSSKKLLLSDSGFYLCAWSVRLNTEAFFGQGTRLTVV.

The chain uses TRBV10-1 and TRBJ2-3; 8 nucleotides agree with TRBD2. The length of the CDR3 is 15 residues. Germline V gene sequence: CDR1 WNHNN, CDR2 SYGVQD (reference sequence). V was clipped by 3 bases and J by 4 bases; unmatched bases: 6. The CDR3 spells CASSDREGLADTQYF. The CDR3 DNA is TGCGCCAGCAGTGACCGGGAGGGCCTCGCAGATACGCAGTATTTT.

The rearrangement uses TRBV28 and TRBJ2-7; D not certain. The CDR3 consists of 13 residues. V lost 5 bases to trimming and J lost 0 bases, with 8 bases between them. Germline lookup yields CDR1 MDHEN and CDR2 SYDVKM. Written as DNA, the CDR3 is TGTGCCAGCAGTCCCCCCACCTCCTACGAGCAGTACTTC. Encoded protein: CASSPPTSYEQYF.

The V and J genes are TRBV13 and TRBJ2-7; no clear D gene. The CDR3 has 13 residues. Trimming removed 2 bases from V and 7 bases from J, with 12 bases in between. CDR1 is PRHDT, CDR2 FYEKMQ, per germline (reference sequence). CDR3 DNA sequence: TGTGCCAGCAGCTTAACAGTACGTGGAGAGCAGTACTTC. Its translation is CASSLTVRGEQYF.

V gene TRBV11-2 combines with J gene TRBJ2-7; D may be TRBD2 (7 bases). Germline V gives CDR1 SGHAT, CDR2 FQNNGV. This CDR3 region has 16 residues. The V end was cut by 0 bases, the J end by 5 bases, with 17 bases between. The CDR3 DNA is TGTGCCAGCAGCTTAGATCAGCCGGGGGGCCTAGACGAGCAGTACTTC. Protein: CASSLDQPGGLDEQYF.

The chain joins TRBV11-2 to TRBJ1-1; D perhaps matches TRBD1 (5 bases). The CDR3 runs to 12 residues. V was clipped by 1 base and J by 10 bases, with 10 bases between them. Germline CDR1 reads SGHAT; CDR2 reads FQNNGV. The CDR3 region is CASSLGGTGAFF. Written as DNA, the CDR3 is TGTGCCAGCAGCTTAGGGGGGACCGGAGCTTTCTTT. The entire variable domain, with the rest obtained from reference TRBV11-2 and TRBJ1-1, is as follows: EAGVAQSPRYKIIEKRQSVAFWCNPISGHATLYWYQQILGQGPKLLIQFQNNGVVDDSQLPKDRFSAERLKGVDSTLKIQPAKLEDSAVYLCASSLGGTGAFFGQGTRLTVV.

The gene calls are TRBV4-1 and TRBJ2-3; D may be TRBD1 (6 bases). Germline loops: CDR1 MGHRA, CDR2 YSYEKL. There are 14 residues in the CDR3. Trimming pared 3 bases from V and 2 bases from J, leaving 9 bases between. The DNA of the CDR3 is TGCGCCAGCAGCCATGGGACAAACACAGATACGCAGTATTTT. Protein product: CASSHGTNTDTQYF.

The V call is TRBV7-9, the J call TRBJ1-1; D remains unclear. Trimming cost V 4 bases and J 1 base, with 10 bases left between them. CDR1 and CDR2 from the germline V gene are SEHNR and FQNEAQ (reference sequence). The CDR3 is 14 residues long. The CDR3 here is CASSSTEWNTEAFF. In DNA form, the CDR3 reads TGTGCCAGCAGCTCCACCGAGTGGAACACTGAAGCTTTCTTT.

The chain recombines TRBV4-1 with TRBJ1-1; 9 positions agree with TRBD1. The CDR3 is made up of 15 amino acids. Germline-derived CDR1 and CDR2 are MGHRA and YSYEKL. V lost 0 bases to trimming and J lost 1 base; unmatched junction nucleotides: 0. The CDR3 sequence is CASSQEDRGNTEAFF. CDR3 nucleotides: TGCGCCAGCAGCCAAGAGGACAGGGGGAACACTGAAGCTTTCTTT.

This clone was detected only once. The rearrangement uses TRBV4-2 and TRBJ2-5, with 11 bases lining up with TRBD2. V lost 4 bases, J lost 5 bases, and 6 bases stayed unmatched. The CDR3 length is 15 residues. Per germline, CDR1 LGHNA and CDR2 YNFKEQ. CDR3 sequence: CASSPLAGGLETQYF. The CDR3 DNA reads as TGTGCCAGCAGCCCGTTAGCGGGGGGGCTGGAGACCCAGTACTTC.

The chain carries TRBV28 and TRBJ1-1, with a weak D call TRBD1 (5 bases). CDR1 is MDHEN, CDR2 SYDVKM, per germline. The CDR3 has 17 residues. Trimming cost V 4 bases and J 2 bases, with 20 bases left between them. DNA for the CDR3: TGTGCCAGCAGTTGGTTCAGGGCTCGCGAACCAAACACTGAAGCTTTCTTT. Translated: CASSWFRAREPNTEAFF.

J is TRBJ2-5 and V is TRBV13, with TRBD2 matching 7 bases. The CDR3 extends over 17 amino acids. The V gene end was trimmed by 5 bases and the J gene end by 2 bases; junction bases not matched to a gene: 14. The germline V gene encodes CDR1 PRHDT and CDR2 FYEKMQ (reference sequence). The DNA for the CDR3 is TGTGCCAGCAGCCCCCGCGGGTGGGCGGGGGTTCAAGAGACCCAGTACTTC. Translating gives CASSPRGWAGVQETQYF. The full variable domain, its missing parts supplied by reference TRBV13 and TRBJ2-5, is AAGVIQSPRHLIKEKRETATLKCYPIPRHDTVYWYQQGPGQDPQFLISFYEKMQSDKGSIPDRFSAQQFSDYHSELNMSSLELGDSALYFCASSPRGWAGVQETQYFGPGTRLLVL.

The chain is built from TRBV28 and TRBJ2-5, with D unclear. Trimming shortened V by 3 bases and J by 2 bases, and 16 bases separated the two germline ends. The length of the CDR3 is 16 residues. Germline V gene data show CDR1 as MDHEN and CDR2 as SYDVKM. CDR3 in amino acids: CASSLPQVGTQETQYF. The CDR3 DNA reads TGTGCCAGCAGTTTGCCCCAAGTTGGTACGCAAGAGACCCAGTACTTC.

The rearrangement uses TRBV2 and TRBJ1-4; D gene ambiguous. V lost 7 bases to trimming and J lost 6 bases, with 12 bases between them. Germline assignment: CDR1 SNHLY and CDR2 FYNNEI. This CDR3 has 13 residues. The CDR3 DNA reads TGTGCCAGCATGCTCGGGGTGGATGAAAAACTGTTTTTT. This gives the protein CASMLGVDEKLFF.

The chain has TRBV7-8 and TRBJ2-1; 7 bases are shared with TRBD1. CDR1 and CDR2 (germline): SGHVS, FQNEAQ. V shed 5 bases and J 7 bases; nucleotides not matched to a gene: 14. The CDR3 covers 16 residues. Here the CDR3 DNA reads TGTGCCAGCAGCCAATACACAGGGGACCTGGCTAATGAGCAGTTCTTC. It is translated as CASSQYTGDLANEQFF. Full variable domain (remainder filled in from reference TRBV7-8 and TRBJ2-1): GAGVSQSPRYKVAKRGQDVALRCDPISGHVSLFWYQQALGQGPEFLTYFQNEAQLDKSGLPSDRFFAERPEGSVSTLKIQRTQQEDSAVYLCASSQYTGDLANEQFFGPGTRLTVL.

This clone was recorded only once. This chain uses TRBV19 with TRBJ1-4, with D maybe TRBD1 (6 bases). The CDR3 has 16 residues. V lost 5 bases, J lost 1 base, and 14 bases lay in between. CDR1 is LNHDA, CDR2 SQIVND, per germline (reference sequence). The CDR3: CASSLGQILTNEKLFF. In DNA, the CDR3 is TGTGCCAGTAGTCTAGGACAGATACTAACTAATGAAAAACTGTTTTTT.

This rearrangement joins TRBV27 to TRBJ2-1; 7 bases agree with TRBD1. Germline CDR1 reads MNHEY; CDR2 reads SMNVEV (reference sequence). The CDR3 covers 12 residues. Trimming cost V 6 bases and J 8 bases; bases outside gene matches: 4. The CDR3 DNA reads as TGTGCCAGCAGGACAGGGTGGGATGAGCAGTTCTTC. Its protein is CASRTGWDEQFF.